A selection of T cell receptor beta chains follows, all from one sample in a study of tumor and adjacent non-tumor tissue in lung cancer. TCRdb re-analysed the multiplex PCR reads in MiXCR, keeping a single row per CDR3 protein. The sample records about 43,000 distinct CDR3 sequences, about three fifths being singletons. Input material: distant non-tumor lung tissue. These receptors originate from a man aged 50 or older with non-small cell lung cancer. CDR3s include the opening cysteine and the closing phenylalanine or tryptophan. Each record gives: J gene, V gene, D gene, clone size, CDR3 protein, CDR3 DNA. D genes are given only for firm matches. A row's size may be missing; if present it is once, few, many or a size class.

TRBJ2-3	TRBV5-6	-	-	CASNFRGSDTQYF	TGTGCCAGCAACTTCAGGGGATCAGATACACAGTATTTT
TRBJ2-7	TRBV20-1	-	many	CSATVQGVEQYF	TGCAGTGCCACCGTTCAGGGAGTGGAGCAGTACTTC
TRBJ2-7	TRBV20-1	TRBD1	many	CSASPLGTGHGYEQYF	TGCAGTGCTAGCCCCTTAGGGACAGGGCACGGCTACGAGCAGTACTTC
TRBJ2-7	TRBV30	TRBD1	many	CAWSVPGGNEQYF	TGTGCCTGGAGTGTACCAGGGGGCAACGAGCAGTACTTC
TRBJ2-7	TRBV10-3	-	-	CAISMGESHEQYF	TGTGCCATCAGTATGGGGGAGTCCCACGAGCAGTACTTC
TRBJ2-3	TRBV10-1	TRBD2	-	CASSEAGTDTRYF	TGCGCCAGTAGTGAAGCGGGAACAGATACGCGGTATTTT
TRBJ2-1	TRBV19	-	many	CASSMKVGGAWEFF	TGTGCCAGTAGTATGAAAGTGGGGGGAGCCTGGGAGTTCTTC
TRBJ2-2	TRBV6-5	TRBD1	-	CVNRKVRGQAGELFF	TGTGTCAACCGCAAAGTCAGGGGGCAGGCCGGGGAGCTGTTTTTT
TRBJ1-6	TRBV6-8	TRBD1	-	CAGSAFFVRQGIVYNSPLHF	TGTGCCGGCAGTGCCTTCTTCGTTCGACAGGGGATAGTTTATAATTCACCCCTCCACTTT
TRBJ1-1	TRBV29-1	TRBD1	once	CSAKTGAWDTKAFF	TGCAGCGCCAAGACAGGGGCATGGGACACCAAAGCTTTCTTT
TRBJ1-2	TRBV7-2	-	-	CASSSAGIAYGYTF	TGTGCCAGCAGCTCGGCCGGGATAGCCTATGGCTACACCTTC